The 17 T cell receptor beta chains given below trace back to one sample, sequenced in a study of blood T cells in healthy people across ages. A second PCR of 7 to 11 cycles used a sample-barcoded 5' primer and a J-beta primer mix. Using its own MiXCR run on the 5' RACE reads, TCRdb lists one record per CDR3 protein. The sample contains 750,000 to 850,000 distinct CDR3 sequences, around 25% of which appear only once. These sequences were also reported in another study, on T cells of mothers and their children.

Sample: blood. The origin of the receptors is a boy aged 5-17 years in good health.

This clonotype occurred many times. The J gene is TRBJ2-7, the V gene TRBV5-1, with unresolved D. V lost 0 bases to trimming and J lost 3 bases, with 4 bases between them. The CDR3 runs to 12 residues. Germline V gives CDR1 SGHRS, CDR2 YFSETQ. CDR3 amino acids: CASSLEGYEQYF. In DNA, the CDR3 is TGCGCCAGCAGCTTGGAGGGCTACGAGCAGTACTTC. The full variable domain, with the rest looked up from reference TRBV5-1 and TRBJ2-7, is KAGVTQTPRYLIKTRGQQVTLSCSPISGHRSVSWYQQTPGQGLQFLFEYFSETQRNKGNFPGRFSGRQFSNSRSEMNVSTLELGDSALYLCASSLEGYEQYFGPGTRLTVT.

The gene calls are TRBV20-1 and TRBJ2-5, with D perhaps given as TRBD1 or TRBD2 (5 bases each). CDR1 DFQATT and CDR2 SNEGSKA come from the germline V gene (reference sequence). Trimming pared 0 bases from V and 0 bases from J, leaving 8 bases between. CDR3 size: 14 residues. This CDR3 is CSARDMGDQETQYF. In DNA, the CDR3 is TGCAGTGCTAGAGATATGGGGGACCAAGAGACCCAGTACTTC.

This clonotype came up a few times. This sequence joins TRBV24-1 and TRBJ1-2, with TRBD1 matching over 8 bases. Per the germline V gene, CDR1 is KGHDR and CDR2 is SFDVKD. This CDR3 comprises 16 residues. The V and J ends lost 2 bases and 6 bases, in that order; junction bases with no gene match: 10. CDR3 region: CATSDSAPSGGDGYTF. In DNA form, the CDR3 reads TGTGCCACCAGTGATTCAGCCCCATCAGGGGGCGATGGCTACACCTTC.

The chain joins TRBV28 to TRBJ2-1; 8 nucleotides match TRBD2. Germline CDR1 reads MDHEN; CDR2 reads SYDVKM. CDR3 length: 14 residues. J was trimmed by 3 bases and V by 10 bases; bases with no gene match: 8. CDR3 sequence reads: CATERGKYYNEQFF. For the CDR3, the DNA is TGTGCCACGGAGCGGGGGAAATACTACAATGAGCAGTTCTTC.

V and J are TRBV6-5 and TRBJ2-2; no firm D call. CDR1 and CDR2 (germline): MNHEY, SVGAGI. The CDR3 consists of 14 residues. V was shortened by 6 bases and J by 5 bases, with 13 bases between the two germline ends. The chain's CDR3 is CASSLVHGTGELFF. CDR3 nucleotide sequence: TGTGCCAGCAGCCTCGTCCACGGGACCGGGGAGCTGTTTTTT.

This clonotype has just a few counts. The CDR3 sequence is CASTYRETNYGYTF. The CDR3 DNA reads as TGTGCCAGCACCTACAGGGAGACTAACTATGGCTACACCTTC. This sequence joins TRBV28 and TRBJ1-2, with a possible D match to TRBD1 (6 bases). In germline, CDR1 is MDHEN, CDR2 SYDVKM. Trimming took 7 bases from V and 0 from J, leaving 12 bases between them. The CDR3 is 14 residues long.

The chain is built from TRBV5-5 and TRBJ2-2; 12 nucleotides align to TRBD1. CDR1 and CDR2 from the germline V gene are SGHKS and YYEKEE (reference sequence). This CDR3 region has 19 residues. V was clipped by 1 base and J by 7 bases; unmatched bases: 14. CDR3 bases: TGTGCCAGCAGCTTGTCGTGGGACAGGGGGCCCTTTGTGGGCGGGGAGCTGTTTTTT. Protein product: CASSLSWDRGPFVGGELFF.

This clonotype was picked up a small number of times. The genes are TRBV5-1 and TRBJ1-4; D call uncertain. Germline-derived CDR1 and CDR2 are SGHRS and YFSETQ. The ends were cut back, 2 bases at V and 8 bases at J, with 16 bases in the middle. The length of the CDR3 is 15 residues. CDR3 region: CASSFDSNRVEKLFF. The CDR3 coding sequence is TGCGCCAGCAGCTTCGATAGTAATCGGGTGGAAAAACTGTTTTTT.

This clonotype came up a few times. The chain is built from TRBV19 and TRBJ1-2; D might be TRBD1 (6 bases). The V end lost 10 bases, the J end lost 8 bases, and 23 bases lay between the germline ends. The CDR3 is made up of 14 amino acids. Germline V lookup: CDR1 LNHDA, CDR2 SQIVND (reference sequence). This chain's CDR3 is CAIPADSSIEGYTF. Here the CDR3 DNA reads TGTGCCATTCCGGCGGACAGCTCCATCGAGGGCTACACCTTC.

This clonotype was seen more than once but under ten times. At one end, the junction sequence differs from germline, possibly due to a read error. The V gene is TRBV11-2, the J gene TRBJ2-5; 16 positions match TRBD2. The CDR3 has 20 amino acids. The germline V gene has CDR1 SGHAT and CDR2 FQNNGV. CDR3 sequence: CASSYEAGLAGGPKSNEQFF. The DNA for the CDR3 is TGTGCCAGCAGCTATGAAGCGGGACTAGCGGGAGGGCCCAAGTCAAATGAGCAGTTTTTC.

The CDR3 sequence: CASSAYRGRFPETQYF. In DNA, the CDR3 is TGTGCCAGCAGCGCGTACAGGGGGCGATTCCCAGAGACCCAGTACTTC. The V and J genes are TRBV11-2 and TRBJ2-5, with 9 bases aligning to TRBD1. This CDR3 contains 16 residues. Germline values: CDR1 SGHAT, CDR2 FQNNGV. V lost 5 bases and J lost 4; bases outside the gene matches: 11.

This clonotype was counted only a few times. The rearrangement links TRBV28 to TRBJ1-2; D is undetermined. Between the trimmed V and J ends, which lost 7 bases and 8 bases, there was a span of 14 bases. Germline V gene data show CDR1 as MDHEN and CDR2 as SYDVKM. This CDR3 contains 12 residues. The CDR3 loop is CASTNLLRGYTF. The DNA for the CDR3 is TGTGCCAGCACCAACCTCCTCCGCGGCTACACCTTC.

This clonotype was detected ten times or more. The rearrangement joins TRBV28 to TRBJ2-7, with D maybe TRBD1 (6 bases). Per the germline V gene, CDR1 is MDHEN and CDR2 is SYDVKM. The CDR3 runs 15 residues. Trimming pared 6 bases from V and 3 bases from J, leaving 18 bases between. CDR3 nucleotides: TGTGCCAGCAGCCCCGGGACACCTGCCAACTACGAGCAGTACTTC. Translating gives CASSPGTPANYEQYF.

The gene calls are TRBV2 and TRBJ2-3; D not certain. V gave up 4 bases and J gave up 13 bases, with 12 bases separating them. The CDR3 totals 11 residues. Per germline, CDR1 SNHLY and CDR2 FYNNEI. DNA for the CDR3: TGTGCCAGCAGTGTAGAGAACCCCGAGTATTTT. Its protein is CASSVENPEYF. Looking up the rest from reference TRBV2 and TRBJ2-3 gives the full variable domain: EPEVTQTPSHQVTQMGQEVILRCVPISNHLYFYWYRQILGQKVEFLVSFYNNEISEKSEIFDDQFSVERPDGSNFTLKIRSTKLEDSAMYFCASSVENPEYFGPGTRLTVL.

This clonotype occurred a few times. The CDR3 spells CSFPGVDSHSEQFF. For the CDR3, the DNA is TGCAGTTTCCCGGGTGTCGATAGTCACAGTGAGCAGTTCTTC. This chain uses TRBV20-1 with TRBJ2-1; no clear D. The ends were cut back, 8 bases at V and 9 bases at J, with 23 bases in the middle. The CDR3 spans 14 residues. Germline V CDR1 and CDR2: DFQATT, SNEGSKA (reference sequence).

This clonotype was detected only a few times. The chain joins TRBV5-5 to TRBJ2-2; no clear D. Trimming removed 2 bases at V and 5 bases at J, with 16 bases between. CDR1 SGHKS and CDR2 YYEKEE come from the germline V gene (reference sequence). The CDR3 extends over 16 amino acids. CDR3 DNA sequence: TGTGCCAGCAGCTTTACCCGGGTGGCTAGTACCGGGGAGCTGTTTTTT. This encodes CASSFTRVASTGELFF.

This sequence joins TRBV5-1 and TRBJ2-5; D not resolved. The J call is in doubt because the DNA end fits TRBJ2-7 better. The CDR3 is 13 residues long. From germline, CDR1 is SGHRS and CDR2 YFSETQ. CDR3 residues: CASRAGSPYEQYF. The CDR3 coding sequence is TGCGCCAGCAGAGCCGGGTCCCCCTACGAGCAGTACTTC.